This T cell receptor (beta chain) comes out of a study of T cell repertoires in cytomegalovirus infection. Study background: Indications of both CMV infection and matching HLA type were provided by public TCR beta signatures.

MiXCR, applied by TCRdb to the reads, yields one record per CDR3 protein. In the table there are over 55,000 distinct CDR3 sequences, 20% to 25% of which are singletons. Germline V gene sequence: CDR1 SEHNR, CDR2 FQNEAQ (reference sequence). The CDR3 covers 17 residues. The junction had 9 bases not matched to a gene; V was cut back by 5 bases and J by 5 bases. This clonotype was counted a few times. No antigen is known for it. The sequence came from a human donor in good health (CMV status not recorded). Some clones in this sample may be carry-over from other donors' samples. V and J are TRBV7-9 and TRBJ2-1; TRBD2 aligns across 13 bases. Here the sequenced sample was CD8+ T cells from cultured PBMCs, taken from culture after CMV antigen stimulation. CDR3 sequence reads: CASSQTSGGPLNNEQFF. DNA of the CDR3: TGTGCCAGCAGCCAGACTAGCGGGGGGCCCCTTAACAATGAGCAGTTCTTC.